The entry that follows covers one T cell receptor beta chain sequence. In the study's own analysis: Scientists estimated how many nucleated cells there were by amplifying reference gene primers. The repertoire was sequenced with immunoSEQ multiplex PCR; TCRdb's copy has only in-frame clones and lacks some. The V and J calls and clone size are taken from that table; D and trimming were inferred from the DNA. The sample has just over 150,000 clones; 75% to 90% are singletons. These data belong to a study of blood T cell repertoires in COVID-19. Study overall: There were acute and convalescent COVID-19 samples, and they came from the United States, Italy and Spain. Sources were T cells, B-cell-depleted T cells, or PBMCs; the material itself was cDNA or gDNA.

The V and J ends lost 4 bases and 1 base, in that order; junction bases with no gene match: 11. The CDR3 covers 18 residues. Germline lookup yields CDR1 KGHSH and CDR2 LQKENI. What was sequenced was peripheral blood. The chain links TRBV18 to TRBJ2-3; TRBD2 agrees at 10 bases. This clonotype was obtained from a human donor with acute or convalescent COVID-19. The donor label of this sample is uncertain. CDR3 amino acids: CASSQLRIGTSGTDTQYF. The CDR3 DNA sequence: TGTGCCAGCTCACAGCTGAGAATCGGGACTAGCGGCACAGATACGCAGTATTTT.